The sequence of this T cell receptor beta chain was determined in a study of T cell repertoires in cytomegalovirus infection. This clonotype is labeled as hyperexpanded. Its antigen is still unknown. V was cut by 4 bases and J by 0 bases, with 10 bases left in between. The CDR3 is made up of 14 amino acids. Germline lookup yields CDR1 SGHTA and CDR2 FQGNSA. TCRdb redid the calling of the reads with MiXCR, one entry per CDR3 protein. The sample contains approximately 390,000 distinct CDR3 sequences, about a third of which appear only once. The source material was cultured PBMCs, sampled from culture after CMV antigen stimulation. The origin of this receptor is a human donor in good health (CMV status not recorded). Some clones in this sample may be carry-over from other donors' samples. The chain links TRBV7-2 to TRBJ2-7; the D gene could be TRBD1 or TRBD2 (5 bases each). CDR3 sequence reads: CASSSGRGSYEQYV. DNA of the CDR3: TGTGCCAGCAGCTCGGGACGTGGCTCCTACGAGCAGTACGTC.